Detailed here is one TCR beta chain. The antigen remains undetermined. A read error is possible here, since a much larger clone lies one base away. TCRbeta libraries were built with three rounds of nested PCR, modified from ARM-PCR. TCRdb itself ran the multiplex PCR reads through MiXCR, one entry per CDR3 protein. Of roughly 81,000 distinct CDR3 sequences listed, roughly 75% were seen once; the top ten hold roughly 12%. This sample is drawn from a study of tumor and adjacent non-tumor tissue in lung cancer. General observations from the study: Normal lung showed higher cumulative top 100 clone frequency than tumor. Tumor tissue had significantly higher TCR diversity than normal lung.

No cell sorting was done before RNA was extracted from the tissue. Chemotherapy-naive patients with new lung cancer underwent thoracic surgery in China, August–November 2014. The TCR was taken from a woman in her 70s with non-small cell lung cancer. The sample consisted of lung tumor tissue.

The CDR3 is CATSDVIGTGVGNEQFF. The CDR3 region has the DNA TGTGCCACCAGTGATGTAATCGGGACAGGGGTCGGCAATGAGCAGTTCTTC. The V call is TRBV24-1, the J call TRBJ2-1; 10 nucleotides agree with TRBD1. V lost 3 bases to trimming and J lost 6 bases; unmatched junction nucleotides: 10. CDR3 length: 17 residues. CDR1 is KGHDR, CDR2 SFDVKD, per germline.